This entry lists 21 T cell receptor beta chains sequenced from one sample in a study of T cell repertoires in cytomegalovirus infection. TCRdb itself ran the reads through MiXCR, one entry per CDR3 protein. The data show roughly 230,000 distinct CDR3 sequences, about 17% seen once. The sequenced material came from CD8+ T cells from PBMCs. These TCRs come from a human donor in good health (CMV status not recorded). Some clones in this sample may be carry-over from other donors' samples.

This clonotype has ten or more counts. The chain carries TRBV7-6 and TRBJ1-6; D call uncertain. Germline CDR1 reads SGHVS; CDR2 reads FNYEAQ. V lost 1 base and J lost 7, with 11 bases in between. The CDR3 totals 15 residues. In DNA form, the CDR3 reads TGTGCCAGCAGCTTAGACTACGCTGGGAATTCACCCCTCCACTTT. Translation: CASSLDYAGNSPLHF.

J is TRBJ2-1 and V is TRBV9; TRBD2 aligns across 10 bases. Trimming cost V 0 bases and J 5 bases; bases outside gene matches: 5. CDR1 is SGDLS and CDR2 is YYNGEE in the germline V gene. The CDR3 spans 16 residues. The DNA for the CDR3 is TGTGCCAGCAGCGTAGCGGGACTAGCGACCGACAATGAGCAGTTCTTC. It yields the protein CASSVAGLATDNEQFF.

The genes are TRBV19 and TRBJ2-7; unclear D gene. With 3 bases removed from V and 6 bases from J, the gap between germline ends came to 6 bases. CDR3 length: 11 residues. CDR1 and CDR2 (germline): LNHDA, SQIVND (reference sequence). The CDR3 protein is CASSMNSEQYF. CDR3 bases: TGTGCCAGTAGTATGAATAGCGAGCAGTACTTC.

Only a few counts were recorded for this clonotype. The CDR3 loop reads CASSARGLTYNEQFF. CDR3 in DNA: TGTGCCAGCAGTGCGAGGGGCCTCACCTACAATGAGCAGTTCTTC. The chain links TRBV2 to TRBJ2-1, with D perhaps matching TRBD1 or TRBD2 (5 bases each). CDR3 size: 15 residues. Germline lookup yields CDR1 SNHLY and CDR2 FYNNEI. Trimming took 4 bases from V and 2 from J, leaving 12 bases between them.

This clonotype has just a few counts. This chain's CDR3 is CSVPSTREGGYTF. The CDR3 DNA sequence: TGCAGCGTTCCGTCGACCCGGGAGGGTGGCTACACCTTC. V gene TRBV29-1 combines with J gene TRBJ1-2; D uncertain. In germline, CDR1 is SQVTM, CDR2 ANQGSEA. This CDR3 is 13 amino acids long. The V end lost 5 bases, the J end lost 7 bases, and 17 bases lay between the germline ends.

In this sample, this clonotype turned up many times. The rearrangement joins TRBV28 to TRBJ2-1, with D unclear. Trimming stripped 7 bases from V and 0 bases from J, with 13 bases between. The CDR3 has 15 residues. Germline V gene data show CDR1 as MDHEN and CDR2 as SYDVKM. Written as DNA, the CDR3 is TGTGCCAGCAATAAGGGAACAAGCTCCTACAATGAGCAGTTCTTC. Its translation is CASNKGTSSYNEQFF.

This clonotype was recorded many times. The chain couples TRBV7-8 to TRBJ2-2; D unresolved. This CDR3 comprises 15 residues. Deletions cut 5 bases from V and 3 bases from J, with 13 bases between. Germline CDR1 is SGHVS and CDR2 is FQNEAQ. The CDR3 coding sequence is TGTGCCAGCAGCCCTAAAAACATGCACACCGGGGAGCTGTTTTTT. It encodes CASSPKNMHTGELFF.

The chain joins TRBV7-9 to TRBJ1-1, with 8 bases aligning to TRBD1. V shed 2 bases, J shed 3 bases, and the junction held 11 bases outside the gene matches. CDR1 is SEHNR, CDR2 FQNEAQ, per germline (reference sequence). The CDR3 totals 17 residues. CDR3 sequence reads: CASSLTPDRGPYTEAFF. CDR3 nucleotide sequence: TGTGCCAGCAGCTTAACCCCTGACAGGGGCCCTTACACTGAAGCTTTCTTT. Based on the CDR3 plus reference TRBV7-9 and TRBJ1-1, the full variable domain is DTGVSQNPRHKITKRGQNVTFRCDPISEHNRLYWYRQTLGQGPEFLTYFQNEAQLEKSRLLSDRFSAERPKGSFSTLEIQRTEQGDSAMYLCASSLTPDRGPYTEAFFGQGTRLTVV.

This clonotype turned up a few times. J is TRBJ1-2 and V is TRBV3-1, with D maybe TRBD1 (6 bases). Trimming pared 3 bases from V and 4 bases from J, leaving 21 bases between. Germline V gene sequence: CDR1 LGHDT, CDR2 YNNKEL (reference sequence). This CDR3 is 17 amino acids long. CDR3 amino acids: CASSQEFWGARAYGYTF. DNA for the CDR3: TGTGCCAGCAGCCAGGAGTTTTGGGGGGCGCGAGCCTATGGCTACACCTTC.

J is TRBJ1-6 and V is TRBV2; 7 positions agree with TRBD1. V was pared by 5 bases and J by 7 bases, with 8 bases of the junction left unmatched. The CDR3 loop spans 15 amino acids. Germline V CDR1 and CDR2: SNHLY, FYNNEI. The CDR3 loop is CASSYDRAPNSPLHF. The DNA for the CDR3 is TGTGCCAGCAGTTACGACAGGGCCCCAAATTCACCCCTCCACTTT.

This sequence joins TRBV7-6 and TRBJ1-2; D gene ambiguous. CDR3 length equals 14 residues. Trimming pared 3 bases from V and 4 bases from J, leaving 12 bases between. Germline V gives CDR1 SGHVS, CDR2 FNYEAQ. The CDR3 DNA follows: TGTGCCAGCAGCTTGGGCACGATGATCTATGGCTACACCTTC. It encodes CASSLGTMIYGYTF. Variable domain in full (rest from reference TRBV7-6 and TRBJ1-2): GAGVSQSPRYKVTKRGQDVALRCDPISGHVSLYWYRQALGQGPEFLTYFNYEAQQDKSGLPNDRFSAERPEGSISTLTIQRTEQRDSAMYRCASSLGTMIYGYTFGSGTRLTVV.

The rearrangement joins TRBV6-5 to TRBJ2-5; D remains unclear. Looked up from germline, CDR1 is MNHEY and CDR2 is SVGAGI. The V end was cut by 0 bases, the J end by 1 base, with 6 bases between. The CDR3 has 14 amino acids. The CDR3 region has the DNA TGTGCCAGCAGTTACTCGGGAATCCAAGAGACCCAGTACTTC. It is translated as CASSYSGIQETQYF.

Ten or more counts support this clonotype. V and J are TRBV7-8 and TRBJ2-7, with 14 bases that match TRBD2. CDR1 and CDR2 from the germline V gene are SGHVS and FQNEAQ. The ends lost 4 bases at V and 1 base at J; junction bases unmatched: 6. CDR3 size: 17 residues. The CDR3 sequence is CASSSTSGGDSSYEQYF. As DNA, the CDR3 is TGTGCCAGCAGCTCGACTAGCGGGGGGGATTCTTCCTACGAGCAGTACTTC.

This chain connects TRBV2 to TRBJ2-3; TRBD2 matches at 11 bases. J gave up 1 base and V 6 bases, and 3 bases lay outside the gene matches. The CDR3 covers 15 residues. Germline V gene sequence: CDR1 SNHLY, CDR2 FYNNEI. CDR3 in amino acids: CASRGTSGGTDTQYF. The CDR3 coding sequence is TGTGCCAGCAGGGGGACTAGCGGAGGCACAGATACGCAGTATTTT.

This clonotype was seen only once. The chain employs TRBV6-5 and TRBJ1-5; unclear D gene. The germline V and J ends were trimmed by 6 bases and 0 bases, with 18 bases remaining between them. CDR1 is MNHEY and CDR2 is SVGAGI in the germline V gene. This CDR3 region has 17 residues. As DNA, the CDR3 is TGTGCCAGCAGAGACTACCGGGCAGAATATAGCAATCAGCCCCAGCATTTT. It specifies CASRDYRAEYSNQPQHF.

This clonotype turned up a few times. This chain's CDR3 is CASSPPRDIVYEQYF. Written as DNA, the CDR3 is TGTGCCAGCAGCCCACCCCGGGACATCGTCTACGAGCAGTACTTC. The gene calls are TRBV7-2 and TRBJ2-7, with TRBD1 as a possible D gene (6 bases). CDR3 length: 15 residues. V lost 5 bases and J lost 3, with 17 bases in between. Germline V gene lookup returns CDR1 SGHTA and CDR2 FQGNSA.

The chain couples TRBV5-1 to TRBJ2-2, with 9 bases matching TRBD1. The junction had 10 bases not matched to a gene; V was cut back by 4 bases and J by 3 bases. CDR3 length: 17 amino acids. Germline V CDR1 and CDR2: SGHRS, YFSETQ. The CDR3, as DNA: TGCGCCAGCAGCCCAGATCAAACAGGGGGCGACACCGGGGAGCTGTTTTTT. It is translated as CASSPDQTGGDTGELFF. The entire variable domain, with the rest obtained from reference TRBV5-1 and TRBJ2-2, is as follows: KAGVTQTPRYLIKTRGQQVTLSCSPISGHRSVSWYQQTPGQGLQFLFEYFSETQRNKGNFPGRFSGRQFSNSRSEMNVSTLELGDSALYLCASSPDQTGGDTGELFFGEGSRLTVL.

This clonotype occurred a few times. This rearrangement joins TRBV2 to TRBJ2-7; TRBD1 agrees at 8 bases. Germline lookup yields CDR1 SNHLY and CDR2 FYNNEI. The ends lost 4 bases at V and 0 bases at J; junction bases unmatched: 5. The CDR3 is 15 residues long. The CDR3 DNA sequence: TGTGCCAGCAGTGCCTACAGGGGGAGCTCCTACGAGCAGTACTTC. Translation gives CASSAYRGSSYEQYF. The full variable domain, with the rest looked up from reference TRBV2 and TRBJ2-7, is EPEVTQTPSHQVTQMGQEVILRCVPISNHLYFYWYRQILGQKVEFLVSFYNNEISEKSEIFDDQFSVERPDGSNFTLKIRSTKLEDSAMYFCASSAYRGSSYEQYFGPGTRLTVT.

At least ten counts were recorded for this clonotype. The V gene is TRBV7-8, the J gene TRBJ1-3; TRBD1 might be the D (5 bases). In germline, CDR1 is SGHVS, CDR2 FQNEAQ. V gave up 1 base and J gave up 4 bases, with 8 bases separating them. CDR3 length equals 14 residues. This CDR3 is CASSLGGYGNTIYF. For the CDR3, the DNA is TGTGCCAGCAGCTTAGGGGGCTACGGAAACACCATATATTTT.

This clonotype was seen repeatedly, ten times or more. The chain couples TRBV7-9 to TRBJ2-2; D is uncertain. Germline CDR1 SEHNR, CDR2 FQNEAQ (reference sequence). The CDR3 covers 15 residues. V dropped 0 bases and J dropped 1 base, with 6 bases sitting between them. The CDR3 nucleotides read TGTGCCAGCAGCTTAGCTTACCTGAACACCGGGGAGCTGTTTTTT. As protein: CASSLAYLNTGELFF.

This chain links TRBV6-5 with TRBJ1-1; D call uncertain. The CDR3 covers 15 residues. Germline CDR1 reads MNHEY; CDR2 reads SVGAGI. V lost 2 bases and J lost 10, with 20 bases in between. DNA of the CDR3: TGTGCCAGCAGTTACGCCACAGATACTCCCACGCCAGCTTTCTTT. Protein product: CASSYATDTPTPAFF.